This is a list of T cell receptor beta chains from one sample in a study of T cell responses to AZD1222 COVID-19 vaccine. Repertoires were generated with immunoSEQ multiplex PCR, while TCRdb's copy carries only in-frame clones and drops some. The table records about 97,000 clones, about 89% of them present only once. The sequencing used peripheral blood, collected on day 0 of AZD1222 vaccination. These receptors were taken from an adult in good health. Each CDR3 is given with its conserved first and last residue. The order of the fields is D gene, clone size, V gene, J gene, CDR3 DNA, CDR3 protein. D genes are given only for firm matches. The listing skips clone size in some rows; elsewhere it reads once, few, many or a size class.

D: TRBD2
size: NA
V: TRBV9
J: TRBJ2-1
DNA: TGTGCCAGCAGCGCCCCCAGCGGGACGGAGCAGTTCTTC
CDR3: CASSAPSGTEQFF

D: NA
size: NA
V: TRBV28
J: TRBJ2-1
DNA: TGTGCCATAAAAAGCTCCTACAATGAGCAGTTCTTC
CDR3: CAIKSSYNEQFF

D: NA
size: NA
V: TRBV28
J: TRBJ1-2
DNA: TGTGCCAGCAGTTTAGGGACGGACTATGGCTACACCTTC
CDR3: CASSLGTDYGYTF

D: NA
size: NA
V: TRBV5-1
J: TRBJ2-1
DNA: TGCGCCAGCAGCTTGGCGGCAACCTACAATGAGCAGTTCTTC
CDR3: CASSLAATYNEQFF

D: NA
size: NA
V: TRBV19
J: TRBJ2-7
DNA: TGTGCCAGTAGTTCTCCCAGGGAGGAGCAGTACTTC
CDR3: CASSSPREEQYF

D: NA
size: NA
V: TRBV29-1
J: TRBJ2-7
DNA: TGCAGCGTTGAAGGAGGGAGGGACACTCTCTACGAGCAGTACTTC
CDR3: CSVEGGRDTLYEQYF

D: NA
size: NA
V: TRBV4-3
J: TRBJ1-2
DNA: TGCGCCAGCAGCCAACGGACCGGGGAGTATGGCTACACCTTC
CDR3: CASSQRTGEYGYTF

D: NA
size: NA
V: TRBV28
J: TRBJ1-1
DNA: TGTGCCAGCAGGATAAAACCGGGACGGTTGAACACTGAAGCTTTCTTT
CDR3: CASRIKPGRLNTEAFF

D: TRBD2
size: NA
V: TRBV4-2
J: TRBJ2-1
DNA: TGTGCCAGCAGCCCCCGAGGTGGTAGCGGGAGTAGGGAGCAGTTCTTC
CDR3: CASSPRGGSGSREQFF

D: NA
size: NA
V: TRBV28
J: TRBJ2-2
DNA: TGTGCCAGCAGTAGACAGTTAGGGGAGCTGTTTTTT
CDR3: CASSRQLGELFF

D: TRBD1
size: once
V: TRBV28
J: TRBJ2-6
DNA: TGTGCCAGCAGCCCAAGGACAGGTGGTTACTCTGGGGCCAACGTCCTGACTTTC
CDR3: CASSPRTGGYSGANVLTF

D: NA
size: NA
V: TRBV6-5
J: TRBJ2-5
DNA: TGTGCCAGCAGCCGCCTTAGGGACCAAGAGACCCAGTACTTC
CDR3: CASSRLRDQETQYF

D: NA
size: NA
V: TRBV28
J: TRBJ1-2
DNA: TGTGCCAGCAGGCTATCGGGGGGCGCGGATGGCTACACCTTC
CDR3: CASRLSGGADGYTF

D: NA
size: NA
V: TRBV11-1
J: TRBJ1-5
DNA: TGTGCCAGCAGCCTCGACAGTAATAGCAATCAGCCCCAGCATTTT
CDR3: CASSLDSNSNQPQHF

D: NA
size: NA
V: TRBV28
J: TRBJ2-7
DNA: TGTGCCAGCAGCCTCACTATCCCCTACGAGCAGTACTTC
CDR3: CASSLTIPYEQYF

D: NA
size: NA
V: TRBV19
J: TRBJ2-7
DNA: TGTGCCAGTAAGAAACAGGGTTACGAGCAGTACTTC
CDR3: CASKKQGYEQYF

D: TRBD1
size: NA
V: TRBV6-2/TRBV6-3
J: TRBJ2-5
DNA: TGTGCCAGCAGTCGTTCCGGGACAGTTTTCCAAGAGACCCAGTACTTC
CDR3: CASSRSGTVFQETQYF

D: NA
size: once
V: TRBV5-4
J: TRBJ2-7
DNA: TGTGCCAGCAGCGCGCCCGGGGTCTACGAGCAGTACTTC
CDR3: CASSAPGVYEQYF

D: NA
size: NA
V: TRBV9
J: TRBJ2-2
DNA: TGTGCCAGCAACGTAGGACACACAGGACCCGGGGAGCTGTTTTTT
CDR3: CASNVGHTGPGELFF

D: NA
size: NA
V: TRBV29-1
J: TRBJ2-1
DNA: TGCAGCGTGAGCGCCTCCTACAATGAGCAGTTCTTC
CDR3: CSVSASYNEQFF

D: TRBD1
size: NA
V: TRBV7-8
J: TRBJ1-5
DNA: TGTGCCAGCAGCTACCAGGGGGTTAGCAATCAGCCCCAGCATTTT
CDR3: CASSYQGVSNQPQHF

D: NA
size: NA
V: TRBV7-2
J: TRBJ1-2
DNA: TGTGCCAGCAGCCCCCGGGTCGGCGGCTACACCTTC
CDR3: CASSPRVGGYTF

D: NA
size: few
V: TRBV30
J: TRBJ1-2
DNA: TGTGCCTGGGATGGATCTAACTATGGCTACACCTTC
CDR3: CAWDGSNYGYTF

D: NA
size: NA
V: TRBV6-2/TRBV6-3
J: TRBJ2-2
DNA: TGTGCCAGCAGTAAAAGGGGACAGAACACCGGGGAGCTGTTTTTT
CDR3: CASSKRGQNTGELFF

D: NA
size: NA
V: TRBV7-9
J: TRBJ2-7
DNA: TGTGCCAGCAGCACAGACGGTGGGGGCTTCTACGAGCAGTACTTC
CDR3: CASSTDGGGFYEQYF

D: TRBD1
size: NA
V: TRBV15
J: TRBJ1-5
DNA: TGTGCCACCAGCAGAGCGGGACAGGGGGCTAATCAGCCCCAGCATTTT
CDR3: CATSRAGQGANQPQHF

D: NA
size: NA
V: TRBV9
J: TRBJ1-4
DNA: TGTGCCAGCAGCGTAGAAAGTTATAATGAAAAACTGTTTTTT
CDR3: CASSVESYNEKLFF

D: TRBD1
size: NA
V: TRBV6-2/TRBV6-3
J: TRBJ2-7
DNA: TGTGCCAGCAGCCGGGGACAGACGGTGGGTTACGAGCAGTACTTC
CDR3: CASSRGQTVGYEQYF

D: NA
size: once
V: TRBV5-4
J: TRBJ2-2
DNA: TGTGCCAGCAGCGTCGGGGGGCTTGACACCGGGGAGCTGTTTTTT
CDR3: CASSVGGLDTGELFF

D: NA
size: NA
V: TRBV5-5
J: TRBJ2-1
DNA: TGTGCCAGCAGCTTGATAGGAATCAACAATGAGCAGTTCTTC
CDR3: CASSLIGINNEQFF

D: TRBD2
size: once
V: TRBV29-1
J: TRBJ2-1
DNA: TGCAGCGTTGAACGACTAGCGTTTGGCAATGAGCAGTTCTTC
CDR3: CSVERLAFGNEQFF

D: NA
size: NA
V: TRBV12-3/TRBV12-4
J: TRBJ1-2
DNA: TGTGCCAGCAGAAACAGGGAAAAGGGTGGCTACACCTTC
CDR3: CASRNREKGGYTF

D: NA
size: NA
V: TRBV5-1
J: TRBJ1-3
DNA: TGCGCCAGCAGCCCCAGGGTTTTTGGCCGCTCTGGAAACACCATATATTTT
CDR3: CASSPRVFGRSGNTIYF

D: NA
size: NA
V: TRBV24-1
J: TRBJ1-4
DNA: TGTGCCACCAGTGACTCAAGGGCTGGTGGGGAAAAACTGTTTTTT
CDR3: CATSDSRAGGEKLFF

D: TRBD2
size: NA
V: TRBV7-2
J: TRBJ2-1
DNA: TGTGCCAGCAGCTTAGCTGGGACTAAAGGCAACAATGAGCAGTTCTTC
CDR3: CASSLAGTKGNNEQFF

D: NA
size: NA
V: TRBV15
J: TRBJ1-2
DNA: TGTGCCACCAGCAGTAAGAAGACAAACTATGGCTACACCTTC
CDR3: CATSSKKTNYGYTF

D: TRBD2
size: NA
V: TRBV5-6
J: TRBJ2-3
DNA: TGTGCCAGCAGCTTGGTACTAGCGGGAGTCACAGATACGCAGTATTTT
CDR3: CASSLVLAGVTDTQYF

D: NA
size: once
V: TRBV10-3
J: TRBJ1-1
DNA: TGTGCCATCAGTGCAGGGTCCACTGAAGCTTTCTTT
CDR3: CAISAGSTEAFF

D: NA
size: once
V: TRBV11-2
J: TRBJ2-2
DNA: TGTGCCAGCAGCCCAAGGGGGGAGACCGGGGAGCTGTTTTTT
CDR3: CASSPRGETGELFF

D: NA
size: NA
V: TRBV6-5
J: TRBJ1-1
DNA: TGTGCCAGCACCCGTAGTAACACTGAAGCTTTCTTT
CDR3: CASTRSNTEAFF

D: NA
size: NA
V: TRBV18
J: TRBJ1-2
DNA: TGTGCCAGCTCACCACCTTCAACAGAAGTAAGCTATGGCTACACCTTC
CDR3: CASSPPSTEVSYGYTF

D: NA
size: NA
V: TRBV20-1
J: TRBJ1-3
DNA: TGCAGTGCTAGTAGCGGGGCTGGAAACACCATATATTTT
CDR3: CSASSGAGNTIYF

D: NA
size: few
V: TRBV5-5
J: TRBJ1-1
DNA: TGTGCCAGCAGCGGAACAGGGCTAGTCACTGAAGCTTTCTTT
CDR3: CASSGTGLVTEAFF

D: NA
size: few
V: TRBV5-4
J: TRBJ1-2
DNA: TGTGCCAGCAGCCTTGGGGGAGGGTTCGATGGCTACACCTTC
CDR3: CASSLGGGFDGYTF

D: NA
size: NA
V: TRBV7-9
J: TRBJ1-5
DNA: TGTGCCAGCAGCTTAGGTGTCGAGGGTCAGCCCCAGCATTTT
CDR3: CASSLGVEGQPQHF

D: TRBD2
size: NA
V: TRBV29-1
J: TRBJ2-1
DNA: TGCAGCGTCCAGCGGGGGGCGGGCAATGAGCAGTTCTTC
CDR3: CSVQRGAGNEQFF

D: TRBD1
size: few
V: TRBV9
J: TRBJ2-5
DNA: TGTGCCAGCAGCCCCCGGACAGGGGGCCACCAAGAGACCCAGTACTTC
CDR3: CASSPRTGGHQETQYF

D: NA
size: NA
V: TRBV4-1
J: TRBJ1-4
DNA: TGCGCCAGCAGCCAGGGGCAGGGGTCAACTAATGAAAAACTGTTTTTT
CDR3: CASSQGQGSTNEKLFF

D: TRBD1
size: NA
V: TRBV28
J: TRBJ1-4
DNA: TGTGCCAGCGGCACAGGGGGCGGCTGGGAAAAACTGTTTTTT
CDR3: CASGTGGGWEKLFF

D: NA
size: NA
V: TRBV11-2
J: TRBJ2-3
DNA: TGTGCCAGCAGCTTCTCCTCGACCACAGATACGCAGTATTTT
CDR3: CASSFSSTTDTQYF

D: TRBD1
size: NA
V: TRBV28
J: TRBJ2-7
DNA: TGTGCCAGCAGTTTGGCGGGACAGGGGGCTGGTTACGAGCAGTACTTC
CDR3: CASSLAGQGAGYEQYF

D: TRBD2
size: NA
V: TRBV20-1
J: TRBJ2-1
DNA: TGCAGTGCTAGTATGGCGGGAGTGTCCAATGAGCAGTTCTTC
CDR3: CSASMAGVSNEQFF

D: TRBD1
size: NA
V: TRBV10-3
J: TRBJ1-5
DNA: TGTGCCATCAGTAAGGGACAGGGGGCGGGTCAGCCCCAGCATTTT
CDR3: CAISKGQGAGQPQHF

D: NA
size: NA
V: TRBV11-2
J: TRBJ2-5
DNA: TGTGCCAGCAGCTTATTGAGGGGCGTTAGGGAGACCCAGTACTTC
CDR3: CASSLLRGVRETQYF